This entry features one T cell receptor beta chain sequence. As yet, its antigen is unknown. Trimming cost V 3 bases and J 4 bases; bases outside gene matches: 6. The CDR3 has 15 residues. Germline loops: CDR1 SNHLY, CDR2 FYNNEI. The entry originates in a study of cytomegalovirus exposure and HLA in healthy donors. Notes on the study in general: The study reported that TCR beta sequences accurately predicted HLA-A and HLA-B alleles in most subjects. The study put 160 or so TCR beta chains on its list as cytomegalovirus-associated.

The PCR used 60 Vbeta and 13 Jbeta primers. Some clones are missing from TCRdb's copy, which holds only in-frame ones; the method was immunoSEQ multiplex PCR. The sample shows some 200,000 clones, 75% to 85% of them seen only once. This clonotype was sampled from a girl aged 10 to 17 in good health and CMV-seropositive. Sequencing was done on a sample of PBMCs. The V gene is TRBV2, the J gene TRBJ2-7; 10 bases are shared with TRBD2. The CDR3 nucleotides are TGTGCCAGCAGTGAGAAAGCGGGGGGGCCGTACGAGCAGTACTTC. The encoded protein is CASSEKAGGPYEQYF. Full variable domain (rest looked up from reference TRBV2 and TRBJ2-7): EPEVTQTPSHQVTQMGQEVILRCVPISNHLYFYWYRQILGQKVEFLVSFYNNEISEKSEIFDDQFSVERPDGSNFTLKIRSTKLEDSAMYFCASSEKAGGPYEQYFGPGTRLTVT.